This T cell receptor beta chain was profiled in a study of OX40 agonist ivuxolimab in advanced cancers. V lost 4 bases, J lost 10 bases, and 13 bases lay in between. CDR1 is MNHNY and CDR2 is SVGAGI in the germline V gene (reference sequence). This CDR3 region has 12 residues. The protocol was immunoSEQ multiplex PCR, while the TCRdb copy is restricted to in-frame clones and leaves out a portion. The sample lists fewer than 90,000 clones; almost 90% were seen once. Sampling of blood occurred at baseline, cycle 4 day 1, and cycle 7 day 1. This receptor was taken from an adult with an advanced solid tumor such as melanoma, head and neck, liver or kidney cancer. The sequencing used CD4+ or CD8+ T cells sorted from blood, collected in a trial of the OX40 agonist ivuxolimab. The J gene is TRBJ1-1, the V gene TRBV6-6, with D tentatively TRBD1 (5 bases). Here the CDR3 DNA reads TGTGCCAGCAGTTCCGGGGCCTCTGGAGCTTTCTTT. Translated, it gives CASSSGASGAFF.